This T cell receptor beta chain was captured by sequencing in a study of T-cell memory formation after mild COVID-19. Findings and caveats of the study: Whereas later expanders leaned CD4+, clones contracting day 15 to 85 showed a balanced CD4/CD8 makeup.

To note about this clonotype: As yet, its antigen is unknown.

Using constant-segment primers, 5'RACE produced TCR alpha and TCR beta cDNA libraries carrying sample barcodes and UMIs. TCRdb fed the 5' RACE reads into MiXCR, producing one record per CDR3 protein. The table records around 530,000 distinct CDR3 sequences, roughly 22% of them present only once. V shed 1 base and J shed 2 bases, with 11 bases lying between them. Germline lookup yields CDR1 SEHNR and CDR2 FQNEAQ (reference sequence). CDR3 length: 15 amino acids. This sequence joins TRBV7-9 and TRBJ2-5; possible D gene TRBD1, 6 bases. This TCR was recovered from an adult woman who had mild COVID-19 (a few samples of this study predate the infection). Cell type and time point are not known. Sequencing was done on a sample of PBMCs or a T cell subset sorted from them (not recorded which). CDR3 nucleotide sequence: TGTGCCAGCAGCTTAGAAACTACAGGGCAAGAGACCCAGTACTTC. Protein: CASSLETTGQETQYF.